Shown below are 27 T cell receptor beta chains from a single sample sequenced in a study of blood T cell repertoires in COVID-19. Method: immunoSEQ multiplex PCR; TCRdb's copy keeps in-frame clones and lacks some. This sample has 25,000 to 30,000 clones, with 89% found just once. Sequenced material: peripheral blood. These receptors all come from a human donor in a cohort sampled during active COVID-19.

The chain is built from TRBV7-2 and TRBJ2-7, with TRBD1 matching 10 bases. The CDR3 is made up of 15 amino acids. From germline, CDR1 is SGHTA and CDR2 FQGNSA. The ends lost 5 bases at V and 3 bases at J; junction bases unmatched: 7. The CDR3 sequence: CASSAGTGEGYEQYF. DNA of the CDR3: TGTGCCAGCAGCGCAGGGACAGGGGAGGGCTACGAGCAGTACTTC. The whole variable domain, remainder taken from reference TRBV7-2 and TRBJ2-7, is GAGVSQSPSNKVTEKGKDVELRCDPISGHTALYWYRQSLGQGLEFLIYFQGNSAPDKSGLPSDRFSAERTGGSVSTLTIQRTQQEDSAVYLCASSAGTGEGYEQYFGPGTRLTVT.

CDR3 sequence reads: CTSSHQDSTDRGHSTGELFF. In nucleotides, the CDR3 is TGCACCAGCAGCCACCAAGATTCCACAGACAGGGGGCACAGCACCGGGGAGCTGTTTTTT. The V and J genes are TRBV1 and TRBJ2-2; TRBD1, the table's D call, lacks a check against the DNA. TRBV1 is termed a pseudogene. The CDR3 extends over 20 amino acids.

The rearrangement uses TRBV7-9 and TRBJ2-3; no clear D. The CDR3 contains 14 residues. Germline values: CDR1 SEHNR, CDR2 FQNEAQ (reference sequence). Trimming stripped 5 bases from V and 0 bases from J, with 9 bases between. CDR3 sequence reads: CASSLSTSTDTQYF. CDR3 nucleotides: TGTGCCAGCAGCCTATCCACCAGCACAGATACGCAGTATTTT.

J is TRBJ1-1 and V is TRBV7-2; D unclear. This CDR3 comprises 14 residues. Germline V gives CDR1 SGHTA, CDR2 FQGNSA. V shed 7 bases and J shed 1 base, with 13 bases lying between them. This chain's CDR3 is CASIRSTGNTEAFF. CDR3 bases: TGTGCCAGCATCCGGTCGACGGGGAACACTGAAGCTTTCTTT.

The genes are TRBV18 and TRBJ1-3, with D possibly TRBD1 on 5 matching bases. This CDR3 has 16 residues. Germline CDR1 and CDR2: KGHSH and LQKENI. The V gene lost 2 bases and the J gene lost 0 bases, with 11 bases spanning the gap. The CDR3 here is CASSPLTDTSGNTIYF. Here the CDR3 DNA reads TGTGCCAGCTCACCATTGACAGATACCTCTGGAAACACCATATATTTT. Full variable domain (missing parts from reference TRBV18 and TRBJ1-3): NAGVMQNPRHLVRRRGQEARLRCSPMKGHSHVYWYRQLPEEGLKFMVYLQKENIIDESGMPKERFSAEFPKEGPSILRIQQVVRGDSAAYFCASSPLTDTSGNTIYFGEGSWLTVV.

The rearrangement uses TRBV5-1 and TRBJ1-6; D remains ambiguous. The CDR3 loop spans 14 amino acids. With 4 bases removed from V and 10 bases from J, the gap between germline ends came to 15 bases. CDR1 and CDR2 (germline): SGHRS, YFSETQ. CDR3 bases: TGCGCCAGCAGCCCCCCGGGAGTGGCCTCACCCCTCCACTTT. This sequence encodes CASSPPGVASPLHF.

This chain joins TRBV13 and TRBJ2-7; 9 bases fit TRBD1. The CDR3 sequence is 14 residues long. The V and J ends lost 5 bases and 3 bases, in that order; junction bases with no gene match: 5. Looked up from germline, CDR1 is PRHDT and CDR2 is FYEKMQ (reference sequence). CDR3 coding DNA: TGTGCCAGCAGCCTAAGACAGGGGGGCTACGAGCAGTACTTC. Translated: CASSLRQGGYEQYF.

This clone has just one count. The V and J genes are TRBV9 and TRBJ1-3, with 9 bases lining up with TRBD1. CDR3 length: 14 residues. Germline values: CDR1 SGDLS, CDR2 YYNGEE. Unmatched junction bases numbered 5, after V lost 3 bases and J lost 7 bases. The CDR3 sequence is CASSATGGENTIYF. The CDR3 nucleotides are TGTGCCAGCAGCGCAACAGGGGGCGAGAACACCATATATTTT.

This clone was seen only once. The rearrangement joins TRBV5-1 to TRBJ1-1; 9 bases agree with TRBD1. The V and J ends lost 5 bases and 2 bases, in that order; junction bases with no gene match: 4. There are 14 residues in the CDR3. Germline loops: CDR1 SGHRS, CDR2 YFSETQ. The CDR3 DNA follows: TGCGCCAGCAGAAGGGACAGGGCTAACACTGAAGCTTTCTTT. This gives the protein CASRRDRANTEAFF.

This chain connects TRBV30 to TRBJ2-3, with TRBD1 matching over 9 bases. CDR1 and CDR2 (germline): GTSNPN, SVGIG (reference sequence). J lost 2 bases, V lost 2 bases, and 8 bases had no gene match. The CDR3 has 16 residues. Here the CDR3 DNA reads TGTGCCTGGAGTCCAAGGGACAGGGCAAACACAGATACGCAGTATTTT. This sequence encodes CAWSPRDRANTDTQYF. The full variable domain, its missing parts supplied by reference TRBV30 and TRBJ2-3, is SQTIHQWPATLVQPVGSPLSLECTVEGTSNPNLYWYRQAAGRGLQLLFYSVGIGQISSEVPQNLSASRPQDRQFILSSKKLLLSDSGFYLCAWSPRDRANTDTQYFGPGTRLTVL.

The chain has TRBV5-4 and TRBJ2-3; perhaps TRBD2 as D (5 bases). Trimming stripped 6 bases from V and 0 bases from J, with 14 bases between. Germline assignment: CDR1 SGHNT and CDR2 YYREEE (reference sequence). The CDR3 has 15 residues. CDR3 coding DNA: TGTGCCAGCACGGACCGGGGAGCTAGCACAGATACGCAGTATTTT. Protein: CASTDRGASTDTQYF.

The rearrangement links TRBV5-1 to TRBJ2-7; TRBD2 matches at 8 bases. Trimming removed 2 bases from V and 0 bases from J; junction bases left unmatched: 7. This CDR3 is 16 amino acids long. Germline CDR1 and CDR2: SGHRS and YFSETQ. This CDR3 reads CASSFERGGYSYEQYF. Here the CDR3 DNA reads TGCGCCAGCAGCTTTGAACGGGGGGGCTACTCCTACGAGCAGTACTTC.

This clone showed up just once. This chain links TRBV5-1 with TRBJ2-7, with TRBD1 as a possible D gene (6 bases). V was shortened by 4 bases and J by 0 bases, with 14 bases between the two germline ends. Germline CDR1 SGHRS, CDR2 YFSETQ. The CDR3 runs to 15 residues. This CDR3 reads CASSQGHLSSYEQYF. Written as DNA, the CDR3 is TGCGCCAGCAGCCAGGGACATCTGAGCTCCTACGAGCAGTACTTC.

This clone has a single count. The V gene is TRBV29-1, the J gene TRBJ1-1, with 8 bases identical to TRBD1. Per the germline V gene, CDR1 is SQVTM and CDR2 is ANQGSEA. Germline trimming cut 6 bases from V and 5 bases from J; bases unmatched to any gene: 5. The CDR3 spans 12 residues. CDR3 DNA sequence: TGCAGCGTGGACAGGGCTAATACTGAAGCTTTCTTT. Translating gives CSVDRANTEAFF.

CDR3 coding DNA: TGCGCCAGCAAGGGGCAACTAGCGGGGGAGCCTGAGCAGTTCTTC. Translation: CASKGQLAGEPEQFF. This chain uses TRBV10-1 with TRBJ2-1; 11 bases map to TRBD2. Germline CDR1 and CDR2: WNHNN and SYGVQD (reference sequence). The V gene end was trimmed by 7 bases and the J gene end by 9 bases; junction bases not matched to a gene: 11. The CDR3 totals 15 residues.

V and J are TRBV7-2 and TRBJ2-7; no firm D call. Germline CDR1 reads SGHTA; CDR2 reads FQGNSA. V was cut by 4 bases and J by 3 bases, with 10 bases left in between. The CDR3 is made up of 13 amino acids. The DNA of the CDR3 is TGTGCCAGCAGCTACGACACCCACTACGAGCAGTACTTC. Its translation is CASSYDTHYEQYF.

This CDR3 is CASKPDSYEKLFF. In DNA form, the CDR3 reads TGTGCCAGCAAGCCGGACAGCTATGAAAAACTGTTTTTT. The J gene is TRBJ1-4, the V gene TRBV3-1 (or the pseudogene TRBV3-2), with TRBD1 as a possible D gene (6 bases). V was clipped by 7 bases and J by 6 bases, with 12 bases between them. Per the germline V gene, CDR1 is LGHDT and CDR2 is YNNKEL (reference sequence). The CDR3 sequence is 13 residues long.

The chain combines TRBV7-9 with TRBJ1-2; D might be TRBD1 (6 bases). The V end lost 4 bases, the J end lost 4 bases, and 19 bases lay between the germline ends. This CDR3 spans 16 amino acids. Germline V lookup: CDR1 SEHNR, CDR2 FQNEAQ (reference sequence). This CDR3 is CASSSDRPRGIYGYTF. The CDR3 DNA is TGTGCCAGCAGCTCGGACAGACCGCGGGGGATCTATGGCTACACCTTC.

CDR3 residues: CASSILQGNTEAFF. The CDR3 DNA follows: TGTGCCAGTAGTATCCTTCAGGGGAACACTGAAGCTTTCTTT. The rearrangement links TRBV19 to TRBJ1-1; possibly TRBD1 for D (5 bases). V was pared by 3 bases and J by 1 base, with 9 bases between. Germline V gene lookup returns CDR1 LNHDA and CDR2 SQIVND (reference sequence). The CDR3 consists of 14 residues.

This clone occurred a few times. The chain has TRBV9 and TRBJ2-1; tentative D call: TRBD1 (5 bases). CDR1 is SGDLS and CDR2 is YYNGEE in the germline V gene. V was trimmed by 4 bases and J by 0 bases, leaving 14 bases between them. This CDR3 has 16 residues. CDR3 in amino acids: CASSIDSFTSYNEQFF. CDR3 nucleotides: TGTGCCAGCAGCATCGACAGTTTTACCTCCTACAATGAGCAGTTCTTC. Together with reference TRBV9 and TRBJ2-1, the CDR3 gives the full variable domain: DSGVTQTPKHLITATGQRVTLRCSPRSGDLSVYWYQQSLDQGLQFLIQYYNGEERAKGNILERFSAQQFPDLHSELNLSSLELGDSALYFCASSIDSFTSYNEQFFGPGTRLTVL.

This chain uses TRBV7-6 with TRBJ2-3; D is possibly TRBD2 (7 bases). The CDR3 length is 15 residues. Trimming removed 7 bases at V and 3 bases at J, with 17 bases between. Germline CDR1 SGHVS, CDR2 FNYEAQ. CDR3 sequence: CASTLWGGPTDTQYF. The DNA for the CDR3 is TGTGCCAGCACCCTTTGGGGGGGCCCGACAGATACGCAGTATTTT.

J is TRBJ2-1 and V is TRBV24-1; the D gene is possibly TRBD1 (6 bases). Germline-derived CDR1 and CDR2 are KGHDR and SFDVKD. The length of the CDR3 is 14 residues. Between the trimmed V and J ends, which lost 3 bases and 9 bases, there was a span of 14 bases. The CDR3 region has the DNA TGTGCCACCAGTGATACAAGACAGGCGAGTGAGCAGTTCTTC. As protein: CATSDTRQASEQFF.

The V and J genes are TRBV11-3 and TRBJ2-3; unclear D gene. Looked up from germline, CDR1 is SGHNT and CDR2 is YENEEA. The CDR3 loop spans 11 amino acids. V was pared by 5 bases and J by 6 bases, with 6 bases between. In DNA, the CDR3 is TGTGCCAGCAGCAGAGCCGATACGCAGTATTTT. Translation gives CASSRADTQYF.

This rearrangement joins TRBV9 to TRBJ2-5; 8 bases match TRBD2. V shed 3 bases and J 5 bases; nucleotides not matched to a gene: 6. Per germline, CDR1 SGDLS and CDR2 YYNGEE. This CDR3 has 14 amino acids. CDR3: CASSGISGAETQYF. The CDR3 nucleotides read TGTGCCAGCAGCGGAATTAGCGGGGCTGAGACCCAGTACTTC.

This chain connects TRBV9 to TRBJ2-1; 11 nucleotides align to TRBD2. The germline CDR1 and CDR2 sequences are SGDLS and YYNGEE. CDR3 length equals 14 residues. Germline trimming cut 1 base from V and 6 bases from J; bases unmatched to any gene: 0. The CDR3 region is CASSVTSGGNEQFF. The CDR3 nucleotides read TGTGCCAGCAGCGTAACTAGCGGGGGCAATGAGCAGTTCTTC.

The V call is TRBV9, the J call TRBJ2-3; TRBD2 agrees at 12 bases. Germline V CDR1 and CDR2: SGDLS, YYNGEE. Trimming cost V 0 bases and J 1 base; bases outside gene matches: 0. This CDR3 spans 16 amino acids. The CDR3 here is CASSVGLAGGTDTQYF. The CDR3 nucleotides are TGTGCCAGCAGCGTAGGACTAGCGGGGGGCACAGATACGCAGTATTTT.

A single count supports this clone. CDR3 loop: CAWRRSDRTEAFF. CDR3 nucleotide sequence: TGTGCCTGGAGAAGGTCAGACAGGACTGAAGCTTTCTTT. This chain joins TRBV30 and TRBJ1-1, with D possibly TRBD1 on 6 matching bases. Germline CDR1 reads GTSNPN; CDR2 reads SVGIG (reference sequence). Trimming removed 3 bases at V and 5 bases at J, with 13 bases between. The CDR3 runs 13 residues. The complete variable domain, with remaining parts taken from reference TRBV30 and TRBJ1-1, reads SQTIHQWPATLVQPVGSPLSLECTVEGTSNPNLYWYRQAAGRGLQLLFYSVGIGQISSEVPQNLSASRPQDRQFILSSKKLLLSDSGFYLCAWRRSDRTEAFFGQGTRLTVV.